The T cell receptor beta chain described here comes from a study of shared clonotypes between healthy human individuals. Study summary: Participating donors consisted of two women and a few men aged 18 to 49.

The CDR3 spans 14 residues. The germline V gene has CDR1 GTSNPN and CDR2 SVGIG (reference sequence). Deletions cut 0 bases from V and 3 bases from J, with 11 bases between. Ten or more counts support this clone. The assay was immunoSEQ multiplex PCR, and TCRdb's table has in-frame clones only and misses some. The repertoire holds about 100,000 clones, with around half as singletons. The rearrangement joins TRBV30 to TRBJ1-2; D call uncertain. The source is a woman aged 40-49 years in good health. Some clones in this sample may be carry-over from other donors' samples. The sequenced material came from PBMCs. The CDR3 sequence is CAWSVVRIDYGYTF. The CDR3 DNA reads TGTGCCTGGAGTGTAGTCCGAATCGACTATGGCTACACCTTC.